The sequence of this T cell receptor (beta chain) was determined in a study of shared clonotypes between healthy human individuals. Concerning this clone itself: The antigen is not known.

Authors' methods: ImmunoSEQ gave junction-only sequences without quality scores, so filtering differed. Sequencing used immunoSEQ multiplex PCR; TCRdb keeps in-frame clones, though not all of them. The V and J calls and the clone size are those of that table, but D and trimming were determined from the DNA. Among about 480,000 clones listed, about 80% were seen once. Germline V CDR1 and CDR2: SGHVS, FQNEAQ. V dropped 5 bases and J dropped 7; count of bases not matched to a gene: 17. This CDR3 spans 17 amino acids. Study-level results: The sampled material consisted only of blood, and tissue repertoires are likely to differ.

The receptor was isolated from a woman in her forties in good health. Some clones in this sample may be carry-over from other donors' samples. The gene calls are TRBV7-8 and TRBJ2-3, with 8 bases fitting TRBD2. Sequencing input: PBMCs. CDR3 bases: TGTGCCAGCAGCCCCGAAGGGGCGCGGGAGGCGGTTAATACGCAGTATTTT. This translates into CASSPEGAREAVNTQYF.